This TCR beta chain was observed in a study of control samples from healthy donors and cancer patients. The V gene's germline CDR1 is MGHRA and CDR2 YSYEKL. This CDR3 is built from 15 residues. Trimming stripped 3 bases from V and 10 bases from J, with 21 bases between. Profiling relied on immunoSEQ multiplex PCR, and the TCRdb table lists in-frame clones only, not all of them. The repertoire holds approximately 84,000 clones, with roughly 86% as singletons. The chain joins TRBV4-1 to TRBJ1-1, with D possibly TRBD1 on 5 matching bases. The receptor was isolated from a woman in her fifties or sixties in good health. The sample consisted of blood. CDR3 nucleotides: TGCGCCAGCAGCCAGGATCCGGGGACTCTCCTGACAGCTTTCTTT. Protein sequence: CASSQDPGTLLTAFF.